The next 24 T cell receptor beta chains were all read from a single sample in a study of T cell changes during pregnancy in multiple sclerosis. Libraries were prepared by immunoSEQ multiplex PCR; TCRdb keeps only in-frame clonotypes and omits some of them. Of approximately 60,000 clones detected, about 94% appear once; the ten largest clones hold 0.35% to 0.45%. Specimen: CD4+ T cells from peripheral blood mononuclear cells, collected before pregnancy. These receptors all come from a female donor with multiple sclerosis, enrolled in a pregnancy study.

The chain couples TRBV11-2 to TRBJ2-7, with 8 bases matching TRBD1. From germline, CDR1 is SGHAT and CDR2 FQNNGV. This CDR3 contains 15 residues. Losses at the gene ends were 4 bases for V and 5 bases for J; bases not matched to a gene: 10. CDR3 nucleotides: TGTGCCAGCAGCTCGAGAACACAGGGGGAACACGAGCAGTACTTC. This gives the protein CASSSRTQGEHEQYF.

The chain combines TRBV5-1 with TRBJ1-3, with no clear D. Germline CDR1 reads SGHRS; CDR2 reads YFSETQ. Trimming took off 0 bases at V and 8 bases at J, with 12 bases between the two ends. The CDR3 extends over 14 amino acids. The CDR3, as DNA: TGCGCCAGCAGCTTGGGTGTTCCGGGTGACACCATATATTTT. Translated: CASSLGVPGDTIYF.

The rearrangement uses TRBV6-5 and TRBJ2-5, with D possibly TRBD2 on 5 matching bases. There are 15 residues in the CDR3. Trimming took 5 bases from V and 2 from J, leaving 15 bases between them. Looked up from germline, CDR1 is MNHEY and CDR2 is SVGAGI. The CDR3 protein is CASSPDFTSQETQYF. As DNA, the CDR3 is TGTGCCAGCAGTCCGGACTTTACGAGTCAAGAGACCCAGTACTTC.

The chain joins TRBV28 to TRBJ2-7; TRBD2 agrees at 9 bases. CDR3 length equals 16 residues. Germline V gene data show CDR1 as MDHEN and CDR2 as SYDVKM. Germline trimming cut 4 bases from V and 3 bases from J; bases unmatched to any gene: 10. CDR3 coding DNA: TGTGCCAGCAGTTCCCTCTCAGCGGGAGGCCTCTACGAGCAGTACTTC. Translated: CASSSLSAGGLYEQYF.

This clone has just one count. The chain recombines TRBV19 with TRBJ2-7; D not resolved. The CDR3 has 12 residues. The germline gives CDR1 LNHDA, CDR2 SQIVND (reference sequence). The ends were cut back, 7 bases at V and 4 bases at J, with 11 bases in the middle. The CDR3 nucleotides are TGTGCCAGTAACCAGGTTGGGTACGAGCAGTACTTC. Amino acid sequence: CASNQVGYEQYF.

The chain joins TRBV11-2 to TRBJ2-2, with 10 bases aligning to TRBD2. Germline V gene lookup returns CDR1 SGHAT and CDR2 FQNNGV. V was clipped by 3 bases and J by 6 bases; unmatched bases: 4. The CDR3 contains 15 residues. The CDR3 region is CASSLTSGLPGELFF. CDR3 coding DNA: TGTGCCAGCAGCTTGACTAGCGGGTTGCCCGGGGAGCTGTTTTTT.

V and J are TRBV5-1 and TRBJ2-3; the match to TRBD2 covers 7 bases. The V gene end was trimmed by 4 bases and the J gene end by 3 bases; junction bases not matched to a gene: 8. The CDR3 has 15 residues. The germline V gene has CDR1 SGHRS and CDR2 YFSETQ. The CDR3 region has the DNA TGCGCCAGCAGCCAAATAGCGGGTGAGACAGATACGCAGTATTTT. Protein: CASSQIAGETDTQYF.

The chain uses TRBV7-6 and TRBJ2-1, with D possibly being TRBD2 (6 bases). Germline V lookup: CDR1 SGHVS, CDR2 FNYEAQ. The CDR3 runs 12 residues. The V end was cut by 0 bases, the J end by 9 bases, with 6 bases between. The CDR3 region has the DNA TGTGCCAGCAGCTTAGCCGGGGGTGAGCAGTTCTTC. The encoded protein is CASSLAGGEQFF. The full variable domain, completed using reference TRBV7-6 and TRBJ2-1, is GAGVSQSPRYKVTKRGQDVALRCDPISGHVSLYWYRQALGQGPEFLTYFNYEAQQDKSGLPNDRFSAERPEGSISTLTIQRTEQRDSAMYRCASSLAGGEQFFGPGTRLTVL.

The chain recombines TRBV7-3 with TRBJ2-1, with 7 bases fitting TRBD2. The CDR3 has 16 amino acids. Germline CDR1 and CDR2: SGHTA and FQGTGA. V was pared by 1 base and J by 0 bases, with 3 bases of the junction left unmatched. The DNA for the CDR3 is TGTGCCAGCAGCTTAAGTGGCGGGAGCTCCTACAATGAGCAGTTCTTC. Translation gives CASSLSGGSSYNEQFF.

This chain uses TRBV7-6 with TRBJ2-7; no clear D gene. CDR1 SGHVS and CDR2 FNYEAQ come from the germline V gene. CDR3 length equals 15 residues. The germline V and J ends were trimmed by 1 base and 0 bases, with 10 bases remaining between them. The DNA of the CDR3 is TGTGCCAGCAGCTTAGAAGGCGGAAGCTCCTACGAGCAGTACTTC. It codes for CASSLEGGSSYEQYF.

This chain uses TRBV19 with TRBJ2-1, with TRBD2 matching over 15 bases. Germline V gives CDR1 LNHDA, CDR2 SQIVND (reference sequence). J gave up 9 bases and V 6 bases, and 6 bases lay outside the gene matches. The CDR3 loop spans 15 amino acids. The CDR3 loop is CASRQPGLAGGEQFF. In nucleotides, the CDR3 is TGTGCCAGTAGGCAACCGGGACTAGCGGGAGGTGAGCAGTTCTTC. Drawing the rest from reference TRBV19 and TRBJ2-1, the complete variable domain is DGGITQSPKYLFRKEGQNVTLSCEQNLNHDAMYWYRQDPGQGLRLIYYSQIVNDFQKGDIAEGYSVSREKKESFPLTVTSAQKNPTAFYLCASRQPGLAGGEQFFGPGTRLTVL.

This chain uses TRBV11-3 with TRBJ2-3, with 8 bases lining up with TRBD2. Germline-derived CDR1 and CDR2 are SGHNT and YENEEA. This CDR3 region has 16 residues. V lost 5 bases and J lost 2; bases outside the gene matches: 9. In nucleotides, the CDR3 is TGTGCCAGCAGCCCGGGACTAGATGAAGTCACAGATACGCAGTATTTT. This gives the protein CASSPGLDEVTDTQYF.

The chain carries TRBV6-4 and TRBJ2-2; 11 bases fit TRBD1. This CDR3 comprises 14 residues. V lost 6 bases, J lost 5 bases, and 2 bases stayed unmatched. Per germline, CDR1 MRHNA and CDR2 SNTAGT. CDR3 bases: TGTGCCAGCAGCGGACAGGGGGCAACCGGGGAGCTGTTTTTT. This translates into CASSGQGATGELFF.

In its sample, this clone was seen a few times. The J gene is TRBJ1-1, the V gene TRBV30; possible D gene TRBD1, 5 bases. The V and J ends lost 5 bases and 1 base respectively, with 11 bases between them. This CDR3 comprises 13 residues. CDR1 is GTSNPN, CDR2 SVGIG, per germline (reference sequence). This CDR3 reads CAWRKTANTEAFF. For the CDR3, the DNA is TGTGCCTGGCGTAAGACAGCGAACACTGAAGCTTTCTTT. The complete variable domain, with remaining parts taken from reference TRBV30 and TRBJ1-1, reads SQTIHQWPATLVQPVGSPLSLECTVEGTSNPNLYWYRQAAGRGLQLLFYSVGIGQISSEVPQNLSASRPQDRQFILSSKKLLLSDSGFYLCAWRKTANTEAFFGQGTRLTVV.

The J gene is TRBJ2-7, the V gene TRBV7-9; D is perhaps TRBD1 (6 bases). V lost 5 bases and J lost 0, with 11 bases in between. The length of the CDR3 is 14 residues. CDR1 is SEHNR, CDR2 FQNEAQ, per germline (reference sequence). In nucleotides, the CDR3 is TGTGCCAGCAGCCGCCAGGGGAGCTCCTACGAGCAGTACTTC. Amino acids: CASSRQGSSYEQYF.

This clone is a singleton in its sample. V gene TRBV6-5 combines with J gene TRBJ1-1, with 7 nucleotides matching TRBD1. CDR1 MNHEY and CDR2 SVGAGI come from the germline V gene. V lost 3 bases to trimming and J lost 9 bases; unmatched junction nucleotides: 7. This CDR3 is built from 13 residues. In nucleotides, the CDR3 is TGTGCCAGCAGTTATTTAAAACAGGGGAAAGCTTTCTTT. Its protein product is CASSYLKQGKAFF.

This chain connects TRBV7-8 to TRBJ1-1; D is unresolved. Germline CDR1 SGHVS, CDR2 FQNEAQ. CDR3 length equals 13 residues. The V end lost 3 bases, the J end lost 4 bases, and 9 bases lay between the germline ends. CDR3 DNA sequence: TGTGCCAGCAGCTTCGCGGATGTCACTGAAGCTTTCTTT. Translation: CASSFADVTEAFF.

The genes are TRBV5-1 and TRBJ2-7; 12 bases agree with TRBD1. Looked up from germline, CDR1 is SGHRS and CDR2 is YFSETQ. The CDR3 is made up of 16 amino acids. The V and J ends lost 2 bases and 5 bases, in that order; junction bases with no gene match: 8. The CDR3 DNA reads TGCGCCAGCAGCTTTTGGGGACAGGGGGCAGGGAACGAGCAGTACTTC. It specifies CASSFWGQGAGNEQYF.

The chain recombines TRBV7-2 with TRBJ2-7, with 7 bases fitting TRBD2. Germline CDR1 and CDR2: SGHTA and FQGNSA. The CDR3 extends over 17 amino acids. V lost 1 base and J lost 3; bases outside the gene matches: 12. CDR3 in DNA: TGTGCCAGCAGCTTAGATGGGGGGAGGGGACTACGCTACGAGCAGTACTTC. Protein product: CASSLDGGRGLRYEQYF.

V usage is TRBV6-5 and J usage is TRBJ2-7; 8 bases match TRBD2. CDR3 size: 13 residues. Germline values: CDR1 MNHEY, CDR2 SVGAGI. V dropped 8 bases and J dropped 3; count of bases not matched to a gene: 6. The CDR3 nucleotides are TGTGCCAGCGGAAGCGGGAGTTACTACGAGCAGTACTTC. Protein: CASGSGSYYEQYF.

This chain links TRBV5-4 with TRBJ2-2; tentative D call: TRBD1 (8 bases). From germline, CDR1 is SGHNT and CDR2 YYREEE (reference sequence). This CDR3 comprises 15 residues. The V end lost 4 bases, the J end lost 7 bases, and 17 bases lay between the germline ends. CDR3 sequence (DNA): TGTGCCAGCAGCCCTGACAGGGGCGGGAGCGGGGAGCTGTTTTTT. This encodes CASSPDRGGSGELFF. The full variable domain, with the rest looked up from reference TRBV5-4 and TRBJ2-2, is ETGVTQSPTHLIKTRGQQVTLRCSSQSGHNTVSWYQQALGQGPQFIFQYYREEENGRGNFPPRFSGLQFPNYSSELNVNALELDDSALYLCASSPDRGGSGELFFGEGSRLTVL.

This clone was counted between two and nine times. The CDR3 protein is CASSPDSDSAAFF. In nucleotides, the CDR3 is TGTGCCAGCTCACCCGACAGCGACTCGGCCGCTTTCTTT. This chain joins TRBV18 and TRBJ1-1, with D possibly being TRBD1 (5 bases). The V and J ends lost 3 bases and 11 bases respectively, with 16 bases between them. The germline V gene encodes CDR1 KGHSH and CDR2 LQKENI. This CDR3 has 13 residues.

The V and J genes are TRBV28 and TRBJ2-7; D unclear. V lost 7 bases to trimming and J lost 2 bases, with 12 bases between them. From germline, CDR1 is MDHEN and CDR2 SYDVKM. The CDR3 covers 13 residues. The CDR3 DNA follows: TGTGCCAGCACGGAGTCTGCGACCTACGAGCAGTACTTC. Protein sequence: CASTESATYEQYF.

The chain links TRBV6-5 to TRBJ2-7; TRBD2 matches 10 bases. Per germline, CDR1 MNHEY and CDR2 SVGAGI. Germline trimming cut 4 bases from V and 5 bases from J; bases unmatched to any gene: 5. CDR3 length: 14 residues. The CDR3 region has the DNA TGTGCCAGCAGTTCTATAGCGGGAGGCGACGAGCAGTACTTC. It is translated as CASSSIAGGDEQYF.